Each of the 14 T cell receptor beta chains below was sequenced from the same sample in a study of T cell clonality in common variable immunodeficiency. Sequencing was performed with immunoSEQ multiplex PCR; in TCRdb, only in-frame clones are kept and a portion is missing. The data show 40,000 to 50,000 clones, none appearing only once, with roughly 6% held by the ten largest. The sample taken for sequencing was peripheral blood mononuclear cells. The receptors originated from a person aged 18 to 75 in good health.

This clone occurred many times. From the germline J gene comes the end of the CDR3, since the read stops 3 residues before it. The rearrangement uses TRBV20-1 and TRBJ1-2; D gene uncertain. V was shortened by 0 bases and J by 4 bases, with 9 bases between the two germline ends. The CDR3 has 13 amino acids. Germline V gene sequence: CDR1 DFQATT, CDR2 SNEGSKA (reference sequence). Incomplete CDR3 DNA: TGCAGTGCTAGAGAGGTCCGGGTCTATGGC. It codes for CSAREVRVYG. The CDR3, in full, reads CSAREVRVYGYTF.

This clone was detected ten times or more. The read stops 3 residues short of the end of the CDR3; the missing end is completed from the germline J gene. Other DNA sequences in this specimen translate into the identical CDR3. The V gene is TRBV5-1, the J gene TRBJ1-6, with D maybe TRBD1 (5 bases). The CDR3 is 15 amino acids. The V gene's germline CDR1 is SGHRS and CDR2 YFSETQ. V was cut by 4 bases and J by 9 bases, with 17 bases left in between. This CDR3 reads CASSERAGLGSPLHF. The sequenced part of the CDR3 DNA is TGCGCCAGCAGCGAACGAGCAGGGCTGGGTTCACCC.

This clone was found many times. The read ends 3 residues before the CDR3 terminus; that terminus is restored from the germline J gene. The rearrangement joins TRBV30 to TRBJ1-2; a weak D match, TRBD1 (6 bases). Germline V gene sequence: CDR1 GTSNPN, CDR2 SVGIG (reference sequence). CDR3 length equals 14 residues. CDR3 sequence reads: CAWSRTVKEGGYTF. The CDR3 DNA, read in part, is TGTGCCTGGAGTCGGACAGTCAAGGAGGGAGGC. The complete variable domain, with remaining parts taken from reference TRBV30 and TRBJ1-2, reads SQTIHQWPATLVQPVGSPLSLECTVEGTSNPNLYWYRQAAGRGLQLLFYSVGIGQISSEVPQNLSASRPQDRQFILSSKKLLLSDSGFYLCAWSRTVKEGGYTFGSGTRLTVV.

This clone was observed at least ten times. The read ends 3 residues early relative to the CDR3; the germline J gene fills the gap. J is TRBJ2-2 and V is TRBV5-1; TRBD1 matches at 11 bases. Germline V lookup: CDR1 SGHRS, CDR2 YFSETQ. Trimming at V came to 4 bases and at J to 1 base, leaving 6 bases not matched to a gene. This CDR3 spans 17 amino acids. CDR3 in amino acids: CASSPDRGRRNTGELFF. Incomplete CDR3 DNA: TGCGCCAGCAGCCCGGACAGGGGGCGGAGGAACACCGGGGAG.

This clone has at least ten counts. The CDR3 sequence is CASSPGDNYGYTF. The sequenced CDR3 bases are TGCGCCAGCAGCCCGGGGGATAACTATGGC. The chain links TRBV5-1 to TRBJ1-2; perhaps TRBD1 as D (5 bases). The DNA ends 3 residues before the CDR3 does, and the rest of the CDR3 is filled in from the germline J gene. The germline V gene encodes CDR1 SGHRS and CDR2 YFSETQ. This CDR3 has 13 residues. The germline V and J ends were trimmed by 4 bases and 1 base, with 8 bases remaining between them. Variable domain in full (rest from reference TRBV5-1 and TRBJ1-2): KAGVTQTPRYLIKTRGQQVTLSCSPISGHRSVSWYQQTPGQGLQFLFEYFSETQRNKGNFPGRFSGRQFSNSRSEMNVSTLELGDSALYLCASSPGDNYGYTFGSGTRLTVV.

Many counts were recorded for this clone. The read ends 3 residues early relative to the CDR3; the germline J gene fills the gap. The V call is TRBV7-7, the J call TRBJ2-5, with D possibly TRBD2 on 6 matching bases. V was trimmed by 6 bases and J by 3 bases, leaving 17 bases between them. CDR3 length: 15 amino acids. The germline V gene has CDR1 SSHAT and CDR2 FNYEAQ (reference sequence). CDR3 DNA (partial): TGTGCCAGCAGTTCCGGTAGGGCGGGGAAAGAGACC. Its protein product is CASSSGRAGKET. The full-length CDR3 reads as CASSSGRAGKETQYF.

The table lists this clone with many counts. The CDR3 goes on 3 residues after the read ends, and that part is filled in from the germline J gene. The chain links TRBV2 to TRBJ2-3; 13 nucleotides match TRBD2. Germline-derived CDR1 and CDR2 are SNHLY and FYNNEI. The junction had 7 bases not matched to a gene; V was cut back by 4 bases and J by 6 bases. The CDR3 is made up of 16 amino acids. CDR3 bases read: TGTGCCAGCAGTGGTAGACTAGCGGGGGGCATCGATACG. Residues: CASSGRLAGGIDT. The full CDR3 is CASSGRLAGGIDTQYF.

At least ten counts were recorded for this clone. The covered CDR3 bases are TGTGCCAGCAGTAAGGACAGGGGTCTAAACACTGAA. Amino acids: CASSKDRGLNTE. The full CDR3 sequence reads CASSKDRGLNTEAFF. The V call is TRBV5-6, the J call TRBJ1-1; TRBD1 matches 9 bases. The CDR3 extends 3 residues past the end of the read, so its final part is completed from the germline J gene. The V segment lost 5 bases and the J segment 2 bases; nucleotides outside the gene matches: 7. This CDR3 contains 15 residues. The germline V gene encodes CDR1 SGHDT and CDR2 YYEEEE.

This clone has a count of ten or more. The CDR3 goes on 3 residues after the read ends, and that part is filled in from the germline J gene. The chain couples TRBV29-1 to TRBJ2-7; the match to TRBD1 covers 9 bases. The CDR3 has 14 amino acids. Looked up from germline, CDR1 is SQVTM and CDR2 is ANQGSEA. V trimming: 3 bases; J trimming: 3 bases; junction bases outside the gene matches: 6. The covered CDR3 bases are TGCAGCGTTGACACCGGGACAGGGTTCTACGAG. Translation gives CSVDTGTGFYE. The whole CDR3 protein is CSVDTGTGFYEQYF.

About this clone: Coverage ceases 3 residues before the CDR3 finishes, and the germline J gene fills in the end. This chain joins TRBV6-1 and TRBJ2-4; tentative D call: TRBD2 (7 bases). Germline loops: CDR1 MNHNS, CDR2 SASEGT. CDR3 length: 15 residues. Incomplete CDR3 DNA: TGTGCCAGCAGTGATAGGTCCGGGGGGCACTATGGT. Translated, it gives CASSDRSGGHYG. The full-length CDR3 reads as CASSDRSGGHYGQYF.

At least ten counts were recorded for this clone. The CDR3 protein is CASSPRDRDYEQYF. The covered CDR3 bases are TGTGCCAGCAGCCCCCGGGACAGAGACTACGAG. The rearrangement links TRBV7-9 to TRBJ2-7, with 7 bases matching TRBD1. The read falls 3 residues short of the CDR3 end, and the missing part is taken from the germline J gene. This CDR3 is 14 amino acids long. Germline V gene lookup returns CDR1 SEHNR and CDR2 FQNEAQ (reference sequence). The junction had 7 bases not matched to a gene; V was cut back by 5 bases and J by 3 bases.

This clone was seen ten or more times. The CDR3 is cut off 3 residues early in the read; its end comes from the germline J gene. The rearrangement uses TRBV7-2 and TRBJ2-2, with D uncertain. Germline values: CDR1 SGHTA, CDR2 FQGNSA. The CDR3 runs 14 residues. Incomplete CDR3 DNA: TGTGCCAGCAGCTTAAAAGTTAGTAATTCACCG. It yields the protein CASSLKVSNSP. The full CDR3 sequence reads CASSLKVSNSPLFF.

This clone was seen many times. CDR3 loop: CATSRESGQGRDYGYTF. The sequenced CDR3 bases are TGTGCCACCAGCAGAGAATCTGGACAGGGGCGAGACTATGGC. The chain couples TRBV15 to TRBJ1-2; 9 nucleotides align to TRBD1. The read falls 3 residues short of the CDR3 end, and the missing part is taken from the germline J gene. The CDR3 is 17 residues long. Germline trimming cut 0 bases from V and 3 bases from J; bases unmatched to any gene: 8. Looked up from germline, CDR1 is LNHNV and CDR2 is YYDKDF (reference sequence). The full variable domain, its missing parts supplied by reference TRBV15 and TRBJ1-2, is DAMVIQNPRYQVTQFGKPVTLSCSQTLNHNVMYWYQQKSSQAPKLLFHYYDKDFNNEADTPDNFQSRRPNTSFCFLDIRSPGLGDTAMYLCATSRESGQGRDYGYTFGSGTRLTVV.

In its sample, this clone was seen many times. The CDR3 end falls 3 residues outside the read, so it is completed with the germline J gene. The V and J genes are TRBV6-1 and TRBJ1-2, with D possibly being TRBD1 (6 bases). The CDR3 runs 15 residues. Germline-derived CDR1 and CDR2 are MNHNS and SASEGT. Deletions cut 4 bases from V and 4 bases from J, with 16 bases between. CDR3 protein: CASSGQVQGPYGYTF. CDR3 bases read: TGTGCCAGCAGTGGCCAAGTACAGGGACCCTATGGC.